This entry features one TCR beta chain sequence. TCRdb's table, derived via immunoSEQ multiplex PCR, lists solely in-frame clones and lacks some. The data show approximately 110,000 clones, roughly 92% seen once. Losses at the gene ends were 5 bases for V and 1 base for J; bases not matched to a gene: 13. The CDR3 contains 17 residues. Per the germline V gene, CDR1 is SEHNR and CDR2 is FQNEAQ (reference sequence). The entry originates in a study of control samples from healthy donors and cancer patients. This receptor was obtained from a woman under 30 in good health. The specimen sequenced was blood. The V and J genes are TRBV7-9 and TRBJ2-7; TRBD1 matches at 8 bases. The CDR3: CASSVGQGGEGSYEQYF. The CDR3 DNA reads TGTGCCAGCAGCGTTGGACAGGGCGGAGAAGGTTCCTACGAGCAGTACTTC.